A selection of T cell receptor beta chains follows, all from one sample in a study of OX40 agonist ivuxolimab in advanced cancers. Here immunoSEQ multiplex PCR was the method, and the copy in TCRdb shows in-frame clones only, minus some. Of tens of thousands of clones listed, 88% are singletons. The specimen comprised CD4+ or CD8+ T cells sorted from blood, sampled in a trial of the OX40 agonist ivuxolimab. These receptors all come from an adult with an advanced solid tumor such as melanoma, head and neck, liver or kidney cancer. The CDR3 runs from the conserved cysteine through the conserved F or W. The order of the fields is D gene, V gene, J gene, clone size, CDR3 protein, CDR3 DNA. D genes are given only for firm matches. The size entry is marked missing in some rows and otherwise reads once, few, many or a size class.

d_gene: -
v_gene: TRBV28
j_gene: TRBJ1-6
abundance: -
CDR3aa: CASRQGSNSPLHF
CDR3nt: TGTGCTTCACGCCAAGGGTCTAATTCACCCCTCCACTTT

d_gene: -
v_gene: TRBV28
j_gene: TRBJ2-5
abundance: -
CDR3aa: CASSFSGRKKETQYF
CDR3nt: TGTGCCAGCAGTTTTTCCGGACGGAAAAAAGAGACCCAGTACTTC

d_gene: -
v_gene: TRBV29-1
j_gene: TRBJ2-7
abundance: -
CDR3aa: CSVGSGSWSYEQYF
CDR3nt: TGCAGCGTTGGATCGGGCAGTTGGTCCTACGAGCAGTACTTC

d_gene: -
v_gene: TRBV7-9
j_gene: TRBJ1-1
abundance: -
CDR3aa: CASSPAASRATEAFF
CDR3nt: TGTGCCAGCAGCCCAGCCGCATCCAGGGCCACTGAAGCTTTCTTT

d_gene: TRBD1
v_gene: TRBV6-5
j_gene: TRBJ2-7
abundance: -
CDR3aa: CASNTGTGGREQYF
CDR3nt: TGTGCCAGCAATACCGGGACAGGGGGTCGGGAGCAGTACTTC

d_gene: -
v_gene: TRBV2
j_gene: TRBJ2-3
abundance: -
CDR3aa: CASTQELTSTDTQYF
CDR3nt: TGTGCCAGCACACAGGAGTTAACTAGCACAGATACGCAGTATTTT

d_gene: -
v_gene: TRBV6-1
j_gene: TRBJ2-3
abundance: -
CDR3aa: CASSNYRPDTQYF
CDR3nt: TGTGCCAGCAGTAACTACCGTCCCGATACGCAGTATTTT

d_gene: TRBD2
v_gene: TRBV10-3
j_gene: TRBJ2-3
abundance: -
CDR3aa: CAISAGSGGAADTQYF
CDR3nt: TGTGCCATCAGCGCCGGTTCCGGGGGGGCCGCAGATACGCAGTATTTT

d_gene: -
v_gene: TRBV30
j_gene: TRBJ1-6
abundance: -
CDR3aa: CAWRSGGPLHF
CDR3nt: TGTGCCTGGAGAAGTGGGGGACCCCTCCACTTT

d_gene: -
v_gene: TRBV28
j_gene: TRBJ2-1
abundance: -
CDR3aa: CASSVRGRGRKDEQFF
CDR3nt: TGTGCCAGCAGTGTTAGGGGGCGGGGGCGCAAGGATGAGCAGTTCTTC

d_gene: -
v_gene: TRBV5-6
j_gene: TRBJ1-2
abundance: -
CDR3aa: CASSFGLRGVDSDGGYTF
CDR3nt: TGTGCCAGCAGCTTCGGACTGCGGGGGGTGGACAGCGATGGCGGCTACACCTTC

d_gene: -
v_gene: TRBV28
j_gene: TRBJ1-1
abundance: -
CDR3aa: CASGTPARRTEAFF
CDR3nt: TGTGCCAGCGGCACCCCGGCCAGGCGCACTGAAGCTTTCTTT

d_gene: -
v_gene: TRBV30
j_gene: TRBJ1-1
abundance: -
CDR3aa: CAWAAGFTEAFF
CDR3nt: TGTGCCTGGGCTGCCGGGTTCACTGAAGCTTTCTTT

d_gene: -
v_gene: TRBV19
j_gene: TRBJ1-1
abundance: -
CDR3aa: CASSIVEDTEAFF
CDR3nt: TGTGCCAGTAGTATAGTTGAGGACACTGAAGCTTTCTTT

d_gene: -
v_gene: TRBV7-3
j_gene: TRBJ2-2
abundance: -
CDR3aa: CASSSGAEHTGELFF
CDR3nt: TGTGCCAGCAGCTCCGGGGCAGAACACACCGGGGAGCTGTTTTTT

d_gene: -
v_gene: TRBV19
j_gene: TRBJ2-3
abundance: -
CDR3aa: CASSIAGANTDTQYF
CDR3nt: TGTGCCAGTAGTATAGCAGGGGCCAACACAGATACGCAGTATTTT

d_gene: -
v_gene: TRBV11-3
j_gene: TRBJ2-2
abundance: -
CDR3aa: CASSSWGGELFF
CDR3nt: TGTGCCAGCAGCTCCTGGGGCGGGGAGCTGTTTTTT

d_gene: -
v_gene: TRBV29-1
j_gene: TRBJ2-4
abundance: -
CDR3aa: CSLVRNIQYF
CDR3nt: TGCAGCCTGGTAAGAAACATTCAGTACTTC

d_gene: -
v_gene: TRBV2
j_gene: TRBJ1-5
abundance: -
CDR3aa: CASSEDRHSNQPQHF
CDR3nt: TGTGCCAGCAGTGAAGACAGACATAGCAATCAGCCCCAGCATTTT

d_gene: TRBD2
v_gene: TRBV7-9
j_gene: TRBJ2-2
abundance: -
CDR3aa: CASSPLAGGLLGELFF
CDR3nt: TGTGCCAGCAGCCCACTAGCGGGGGGGCTGCTCGGGGAGCTGTTTTTT

d_gene: -
v_gene: TRBV9
j_gene: TRBJ1-1
abundance: -
CDR3aa: CASSVDGGLVPEAFF
CDR3nt: TGTGCCAGCAGCGTAGATGGAGGGCTGGTTCCTGAAGCTTTCTTT

d_gene: TRBD2
v_gene: TRBV9
j_gene: TRBJ2-2
abundance: -
CDR3aa: CASSVQLAGVPGELFF
CDR3nt: TGTGCCAGCAGCGTCCAACTAGCGGGGGTTCCCGGGGAGCTGTTTTTT

d_gene: -
v_gene: TRBV4-1
j_gene: TRBJ2-5
abundance: -
CDR3aa: CASSQETWAETQYF
CDR3nt: TGCGCCAGCAGCCAAGAAACATGGGCAGAGACCCAGTACTTC

d_gene: -
v_gene: TRBV10-2
j_gene: TRBJ2-1
abundance: -
CDR3aa: CASSEYTDNEQFF
CDR3nt: TGCGCCAGCAGTGAGTACACCGACAATGAGCAGTTCTTC

d_gene: -
v_gene: TRBV28
j_gene: TRBJ1-1
abundance: -
CDR3aa: CASPGRGWGRGDSEAFF
CDR3nt: TGTGCCAGTCCCGGGAGGGGCTGGGGACGGGGAGATTCTGAAGCTTTCTTT

d_gene: -
v_gene: TRBV28
j_gene: TRBJ1-1
abundance: once
CDR3aa: CASSLRTVVNTEAFF
CDR3nt: TGTGCCAGCAGTTTACGTACGGTGGTGAACACTGAAGCTTTCTTT

d_gene: TRBD2
v_gene: TRBV6-5
j_gene: TRBJ2-1
abundance: -
CDR3aa: CASIKRGGRYNEQFF
CDR3nt: TGTGCCAGCATAAAGCGGGGGGGCCGGTACAATGAGCAGTTCTTC

d_gene: TRBD2
v_gene: TRBV2
j_gene: TRBJ2-7
abundance: -
CDR3aa: CASSGGRTPYEQYF
CDR3nt: TGTGCCAGCAGTGGCGGGAGGACCCCCTACGAGCAGTACTTC